This T cell receptor beta chain was sequenced during a study of cytomegalovirus exposure and HLA in healthy donors. A multiplex PCR was run with 60 Vbeta primers and 13 Jbeta primers. Repertoires were generated with immunoSEQ multiplex PCR, while TCRdb's copy carries only in-frame clones and drops some. The table lists fewer than 95,000 clones, 60% to 70% of them singletons, with roughly 6% in the top ten. The CDR3 loop spans 17 amino acids. Germline loops: CDR1 SQVTM, CDR2 ANQGSEA. Deletions cut 7 bases from V and 0 bases from J, with 22 bases between. The source of this sequence is a woman in her 30s in good health and CMV-seronegative. The V gene is TRBV29-1, the J gene TRBJ1-5, with D possibly TRBD1 on 5 matching bases. The sequenced sample was PBMCs. This CDR3 reads CSARVGQGGYSNQPQHF. CDR3 nucleotides: TGCAGCGCCCGTGTGGGTCAGGGTGGATATAGCAATCAGCCCCAGCATTTT.